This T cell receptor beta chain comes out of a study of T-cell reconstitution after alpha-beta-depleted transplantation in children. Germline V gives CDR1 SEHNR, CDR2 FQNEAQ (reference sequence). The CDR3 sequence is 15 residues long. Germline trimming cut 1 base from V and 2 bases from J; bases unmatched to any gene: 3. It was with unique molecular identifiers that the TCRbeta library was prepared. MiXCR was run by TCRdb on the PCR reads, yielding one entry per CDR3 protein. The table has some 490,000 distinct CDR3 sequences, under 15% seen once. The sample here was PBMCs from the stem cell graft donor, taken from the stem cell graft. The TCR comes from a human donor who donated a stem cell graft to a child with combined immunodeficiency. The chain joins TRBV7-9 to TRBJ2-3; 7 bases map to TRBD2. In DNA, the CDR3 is TGTGCCAGCAGCTTAGGGACTAGGACCACAGATACGCAGTATTTT. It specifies CASSLGTRTTDTQYF.